This T cell receptor (beta chain) was documented in a study of T cells in Graves' hyperthyroidism and ophthalmopathy. Germline loops: CDR1 KGHSH, CDR2 LQKENI. Trimming stripped 3 bases from V and 3 bases from J, with 12 bases between. There are 15 residues in the CDR3. General study points: Separating ophthalmopathy from stable hyperthyroidism was achieved by a 13 V-J model. Among clonotypes expanded in thyroid above 0.001, most were also found in blood.

This clonotype was counted many times. Its antigen remains unknown. Amplification of TCR beta CDR3 regions was performed using RNA transcripts as template. HTBI primers were employed in a first-round RT-PCR of the TCR CDR3. TCRdb reprocessed the multiplex PCR reads with MiXCR, giving one entry per CDR3 protein. In the table there are about half a million distinct CDR3 sequences, about 16% of which are singletons. Cells are PBMCs isolated from 9 to 10 ml of fresh blood. This TCR was sampled from a woman in her 30s with Graves' ophthalmopathy. The V call is TRBV18, the J call TRBJ1-5, with a weak D call TRBD1 (6 bases). Sequencing was performed on blood. DNA for the CDR3: TGTGCCAGCTCACCGAATACAGGGTTCAATCAGCCCCAGCATTTT. Translating gives CASSPNTGFNQPQHF.